This T cell receptor (beta chain) was sequenced for a study of metastatic and nonmetastatic thyroid tumors. Study details: Malignant and benign thyroid patients had repertoires compared in peripheral blood and tumor or nodule tissue. The study's findings and limits: Relative to benign nodules, malignant thyroid tumors were reportedly characterized by significantly elevated TCR beta diversity in blood and tumor.

With respect to this clone: The target antigen is unknown.

All patients reached thyroid surgery having received no treatment beforehand. Per the authors' pipeline: The study built a papillary thyroid cancer distant-metastasis classifier from CDR3 differences across clinicopathological groups. TCRdb used MiXCR to call clones anew from the PCR reads. TCRdb assigned the V and J calls; the authors' analysis was not used. The table lists 20,000 to 25,000 clones, about a sixth of them singletons. The clonotype originates from a female donor with papillary thyroid cancer or a benign thyroid nodule (not recorded which). Some clones in this sample may be carry-over from other donors' samples. Sequencing was done on a sample of blood.

CDR3 protein: CSARLDPGQGLSGANVLTF. The CDR3 bases are TGCAGTGCTAGACTCGACCCGGGACAGGGACTCTCTGGGGCCAACGTCCTGACTTTC. The genes are TRBV20-1 and TRBJ2-6, with 9 bases lining up with TRBD1. CDR3 length: 19 residues. Germline V CDR1 and CDR2: DFQATT, SNEGSKA (reference sequence). V dropped 2 bases and J dropped 0; count of bases not matched to a gene: 11.